This T cell receptor (beta chain) is drawn from a study of T cells in Graves' hyperthyroidism and ophthalmopathy. On this clonotype itself: As yet, its antigen is unknown.

Study observations and caveats: Most clonotypes expanded in thyroid above 0.001 were likewise present in blood.

The CDR3 totals 12 residues. V was shortened by 3 bases and J by 3 bases, with 5 bases between the two germline ends. Germline loops: CDR1 ENHRY, CDR2 SYGVKD. RNA transcripts served as the template for amplifying TCR beta CDR3 regions. HTBI primers were used for first-round RT-PCR of the TCR CDR3. TCRdb called the multiplex PCR reads again in MiXCR, with one record for every CDR3 protein. This sample yields fewer than 500,000 distinct CDR3 sequences, of which about 14% are seen a single time; around 14% belongs to the top ten. At least 3 on the Clinical Activity Score was recorded for ophthalmopathy patients, who also had NOSPECS grade at least 4 and duration under 3 months. The study excluded patients with uncontrolled infection, other autoimmune disease, pregnancy or lactation. Diagnosing involved the use of clinical symptoms, serum thyroxine and TRAb, thyroid ultrasound and orbital computed tomography.

The gene calls are TRBV10-3 and TRBJ2-5, with D uncertain. Sample: blood. This receptor was identified in a man younger than 30 with Graves' ophthalmopathy. The CDR3, as DNA: TGTGCCATCAGTGATCGGGAAGAGACCCAGTACTTC. Protein product: CAISDREETQYF.